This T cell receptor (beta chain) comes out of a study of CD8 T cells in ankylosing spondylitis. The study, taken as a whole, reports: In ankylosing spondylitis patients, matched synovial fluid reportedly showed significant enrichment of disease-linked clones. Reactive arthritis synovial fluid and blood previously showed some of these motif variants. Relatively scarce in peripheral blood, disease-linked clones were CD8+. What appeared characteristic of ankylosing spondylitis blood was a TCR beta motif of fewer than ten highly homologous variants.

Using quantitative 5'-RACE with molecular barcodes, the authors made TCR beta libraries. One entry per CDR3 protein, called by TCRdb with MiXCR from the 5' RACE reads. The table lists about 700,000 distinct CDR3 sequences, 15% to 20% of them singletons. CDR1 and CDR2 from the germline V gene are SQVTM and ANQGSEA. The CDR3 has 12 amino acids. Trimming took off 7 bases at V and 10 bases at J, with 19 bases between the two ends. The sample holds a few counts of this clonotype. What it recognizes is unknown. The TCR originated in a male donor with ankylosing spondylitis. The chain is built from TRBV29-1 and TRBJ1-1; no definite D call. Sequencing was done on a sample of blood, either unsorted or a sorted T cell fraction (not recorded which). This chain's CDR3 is CSGRETLGGAFF. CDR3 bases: TGCAGCGGTCGGGAGACACTCGGTGGAGCTTTCTTT.